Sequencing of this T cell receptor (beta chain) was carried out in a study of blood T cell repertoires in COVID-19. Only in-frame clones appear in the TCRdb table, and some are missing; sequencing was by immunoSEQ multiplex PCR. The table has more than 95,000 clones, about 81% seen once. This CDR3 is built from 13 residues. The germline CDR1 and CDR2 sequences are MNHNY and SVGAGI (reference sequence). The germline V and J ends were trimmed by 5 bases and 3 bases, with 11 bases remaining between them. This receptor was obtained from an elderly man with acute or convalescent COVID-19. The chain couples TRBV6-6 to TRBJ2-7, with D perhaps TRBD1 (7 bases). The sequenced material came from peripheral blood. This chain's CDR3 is CASSGTAGYEQYF. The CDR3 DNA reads TGTGCCAGCAGTGGGACAGCGGGCTACGAGCAGTACTTC.